The 14 T cell receptor beta chains reported below all come from one sample, sequenced in a study of T cell responses to AZD1222 COVID-19 vaccine. Sequenced by immunoSEQ multiplex PCR; TCRdb stores in-frame clones only, minus some. This table holds tens of thousands of clones, roughly 85% found once. Specimen: peripheral blood, collected 28 days after the second AZD1222 dose. The receptors derive from an adult who received the AZD1222 COVID-19 vaccine.

This sequence joins TRBV6-5 and TRBJ1-1; D call uncertain. Germline V gene data show CDR1 as MNHEY and CDR2 as SVGAGI. The V gene lost 6 bases and the J gene lost 7 bases, with 12 bases spanning the gap. CDR3 length equals 12 residues. The CDR3 reads CASRLDSSEAFF. Here the CDR3 DNA reads TGTGCCAGCAGGCTAGATTCTAGTGAAGCTTTCTTT.

V is TRBV10-3 and J is TRBJ1-2; D call uncertain. V was trimmed by 2 bases and J by 6 bases, leaving 16 bases between them. The CDR3 contains 15 residues. The germline V gene has CDR1 ENHRY and CDR2 SYGVKD. The CDR3 protein is CAISEVAQTGNGYTF. CDR3 sequence (DNA): TGTGCCATCAGTGAGGTGGCACAGACCGGGAATGGCTACACCTTC.

The chain recombines TRBV7-3 with TRBJ2-4; TRBD1 might be the D (6 bases). This CDR3 spans 13 amino acids. CDR1 is SGHTA, CDR2 FQGTGA, per germline. Trimming stripped 4 bases from V and 9 bases from J, with 13 bases between. The CDR3 is CASSSTGPSIQYF. CDR3 DNA sequence: TGTGCCAGCAGCTCAACAGGGCCCAGCATTCAGTACTTC.

V usage is TRBV29-1 and J usage is TRBJ2-7; possible D gene TRBD2, 5 bases. Trimming shortened V by 5 bases and J by 5 bases, and 16 bases separated the two germline ends. Germline loops: CDR1 SQVTM, CDR2 ANQGSEA. CDR3 length: 13 residues. The CDR3 DNA reads as TGCAGCGTTCCAAGCGGTGTTCGGGACGAGCAGTACTTC. It yields the protein CSVPSGVRDEQYF.

The V and J genes are TRBV5-6 and TRBJ1-1; D remains unclear. Trimming took 4 bases from V and 8 from J, leaving 15 bases between them. Germline V CDR1 and CDR2: SGHDT, YYEEEE. This CDR3 has 13 residues. CDR3 loop: CASSLGMVLEAFF. CDR3 sequence (DNA): TGTGCCAGCAGCCTTGGGATGGTCCTCGAAGCTTTCTTT.

V and J are TRBV3-1 (or the pseudogene TRBV3-2) and TRBJ1-1, with 10 bases that match TRBD1. The V segment lost 6 bases and the J segment 3 bases; nucleotides outside the gene matches: 10. The germline CDR1 and CDR2 sequences are LGHDT and YNNKEL (reference sequence). The CDR3 has 16 residues. The CDR3 loop is CASSRDRGSEDTEAFF. CDR3 DNA sequence: TGTGCCAGCAGTCGGGACAGGGGAAGTGAGGACACTGAAGCTTTCTTT.

The chain uses TRBV18 and TRBJ1-1; TRBD1 matches at 7 bases. CDR1 is KGHSH, CDR2 LQKENI, per germline. This CDR3 spans 15 amino acids. The V segment lost 4 bases and the J segment 4 bases; nucleotides outside the gene matches: 9. CDR3 in amino acids: CASSLGQAGGTEAFF. CDR3 nucleotides: TGTGCCAGCTCACTTGGACAGGCTGGGGGCACTGAAGCTTTCTTT.

This chain links TRBV5-4 with TRBJ1-5; D gene ambiguous. Germline CDR1 is SGHNT and CDR2 is YYREEE (reference sequence). Trimming left V 4 bases short and J 6 bases short, with 17 bases between. This CDR3 has 15 amino acids. The CDR3 loop reads CASSLDRGLGQPQHF. CDR3 coding DNA: TGTGCCAGCAGCCTCGACCGAGGGCTGGGTCAGCCCCAGCATTTT. The variable domain in full, completed from reference TRBV5-4 and TRBJ1-5, reads ETGVTQSPTHLIKTRGQQVTLRCSSQSGHNTVSWYQQALGQGPQFIFQYYREEENGRGNFPPRFSGLQFPNYSSELNVNALELDDSALYLCASSLDRGLGQPQHFGDGTRLSIL.

The rearrangement links TRBV7-2 to TRBJ2-4, with D perhaps given as TRBD1 or TRBD2 (5 bases each). In germline, CDR1 is SGHTA, CDR2 FQGNSA. The CDR3 runs to 15 residues. Trimming cost V 5 bases and J 0 bases, with 11 bases left between them. The CDR3 DNA sequence: TGTGCCAGCAGCGGGACGGCTCTAGCCAAAAACATTCAGTACTTC. Translated, it gives CASSGTALAKNIQYF.

The V call is TRBV30, the J call TRBJ1-2; 8 positions match TRBD1. Germline trimming cut 2 bases from V and 4 bases from J; bases unmatched to any gene: 3. CDR1 is GTSNPN, CDR2 SVGIG, per germline (reference sequence). The length of the CDR3 is 13 residues. The CDR3 sequence: CAWSRDRFYGYTF. CDR3 DNA sequence: TGTGCCTGGAGTCGGGACAGGTTCTATGGCTACACCTTC.

The rearrangement joins TRBV29-1 to TRBJ2-7, with 7 positions matching TRBD2. The CDR3 covers 11 residues. Germline V gives CDR1 SQVTM, CDR2 ANQGSEA. J was trimmed by 7 bases and V by 7 bases; bases with no gene match: 7. DNA for the CDR3: TGCAGCGCCCTGACTAGCTTTGAGCAGTACTTC. The encoded protein is CSALTSFEQYF.

V gene TRBV7-2 combines with J gene TRBJ2-1; the match to TRBD2 covers 12 bases. The CDR3 has 16 residues. Germline V gives CDR1 SGHTA, CDR2 FQGNSA. V was clipped by 1 base and J by 7 bases; unmatched bases: 5. The DNA of the CDR3 is TGTGCCAGCAGCTTAGAGTCCACTAGCGGGAGGAATGAGCAGTTCTTC. Translating it yields CASSLESTSGRNEQFF.

The rearrangement uses TRBV27 and TRBJ2-7; possibly TRBD1 for D (5 bases). Germline V lookup: CDR1 MNHEY, CDR2 SMNVEV (reference sequence). The CDR3 is 15 residues long. The germline V and J ends were trimmed by 1 base and 3 bases, with 13 bases remaining between them. CDR3 in amino acids: CASSLWGNNLYEQYF. In DNA, the CDR3 is TGTGCCAGCAGTTTATGGGGCAACAATCTCTACGAGCAGTACTTC.

This clone was counted a few times. The V and J genes are TRBV2 and TRBJ1-1; D is unclear. CDR3 length equals 12 residues. V lost 11 bases to trimming and J lost 1 base, with 11 bases between them. The germline V gene encodes CDR1 SNHLY and CDR2 FYNNEI. The CDR3 DNA follows: TGTGCCCGACGACGGCCGAACACTGAAGCTTTCTTT. Protein product: CARRRPNTEAFF.